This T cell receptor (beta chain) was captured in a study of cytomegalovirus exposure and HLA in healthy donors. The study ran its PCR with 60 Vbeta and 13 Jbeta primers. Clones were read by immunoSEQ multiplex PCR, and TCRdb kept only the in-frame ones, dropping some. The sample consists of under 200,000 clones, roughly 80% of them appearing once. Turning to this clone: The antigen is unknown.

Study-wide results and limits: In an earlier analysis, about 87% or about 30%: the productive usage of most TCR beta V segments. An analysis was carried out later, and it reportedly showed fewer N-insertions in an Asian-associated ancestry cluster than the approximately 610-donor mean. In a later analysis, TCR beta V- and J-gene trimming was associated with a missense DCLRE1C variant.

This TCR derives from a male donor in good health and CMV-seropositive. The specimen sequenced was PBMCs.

The CDR3 protein is CASSLAPGANQPQHF. CDR3 bases: TGTGCCAGCAGCTTAGCGCCAGGGGCGAATCAGCCCCAGCATTTT. The J gene is TRBJ1-5, the V gene TRBV7-2; the D gene is possibly TRBD1 (6 bases). The germline V gene encodes CDR1 SGHTA and CDR2 FQGNSA. This CDR3 contains 15 residues. The V gene lost 0 bases and the J gene lost 4 bases, with 10 bases spanning the gap.